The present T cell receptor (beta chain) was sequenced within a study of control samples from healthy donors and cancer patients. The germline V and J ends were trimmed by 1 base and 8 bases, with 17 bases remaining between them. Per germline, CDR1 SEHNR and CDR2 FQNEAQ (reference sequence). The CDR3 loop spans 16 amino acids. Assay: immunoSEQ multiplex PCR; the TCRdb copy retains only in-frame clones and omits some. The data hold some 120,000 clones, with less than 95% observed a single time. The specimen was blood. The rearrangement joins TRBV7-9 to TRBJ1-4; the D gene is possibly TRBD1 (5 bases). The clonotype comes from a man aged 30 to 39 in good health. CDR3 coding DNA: TGTGCCAGCAGCTTAGGGGCAATGGAGGGGAAGGAAAAACTGTTTTTT. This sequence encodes CASSLGAMEGKEKLFF.